The 9 T cell receptor beta chains given below trace back to one sample, sequenced in a study of blood T cell repertoires in COVID-19. This table comes from immunoSEQ multiplex PCR, and its TCRdb copy is limited to in-frame clones, with some not included. The sample contains more than 150,000 clones, more than 80% of which appear only once. The sequencing sample was made of peripheral blood. Source of these receptors: a human donor in a cohort sampled during active COVID-19.

The chain uses TRBV5-4 and TRBJ2-2, with D uncertain. CDR1 is SGHNT and CDR2 is YYREEE in the germline V gene (reference sequence). Trimming took off 6 bases at V and 4 bases at J, with 13 bases between the two ends. The CDR3 length is 14 residues. In DNA form, the CDR3 reads TGTGCCAGCACCCCGGAGCCCAGCACCGGGGAGCTGTTTTTT. Encoded protein: CASTPEPSTGELFF.

The chain carries TRBV2 and TRBJ2-3; 8 nucleotides align to TRBD2. The CDR3 covers 15 residues. Germline CDR1 is SNHLY and CDR2 is FYNNEI. V shed 0 bases, J shed 1 base, and the junction held 0 bases outside the gene matches. The CDR3 DNA reads as TGTGCCAGCAGTGAAGCAGCGGGGGGCACAGATACGCAGTATTTT. Amino acid sequence: CASSEAAGGTDTQYF.

The rearrangement uses TRBV5-1 and TRBJ1-5; 8 bases align to TRBD1. The J segment lost 5 bases and the V segment lost 4 bases, leaving 5 bases of the junction unmatched. The length of the CDR3 is 14 residues. Per the germline V gene, CDR1 is SGHRS and CDR2 is YFSETQ. This CDR3 reads CASSPGQGHQPQHF. CDR3 nucleotides: TGCGCCAGCAGCCCCGGACAGGGCCATCAGCCCCAGCATTTT.

This chain links TRBV12-3 or TRBV12-4 with TRBJ2-7; D possibly corresponds to TRBD1 (5 bases). The V end was cut by 5 bases, the J end by 6 bases, with 11 bases between. The CDR3 length is 12 residues. The CDR3 DNA reads as TGTGCCAGCAGTCCCCCAGGGTTCGAGCAGTACTTC. Translation: CASSPPGFEQYF.

The chain couples TRBV14 to TRBJ2-7, with a tentative D call TRBD2 (6 bases). The V end lost 0 bases, the J end lost 9 bases, and 9 bases lay between the germline ends. Germline assignment: CDR1 SGHDN and CDR2 FVKESK. This CDR3 has 12 residues. Here the CDR3 reads CASSQDLGGQYF. For the CDR3, the DNA is TGTGCCAGCAGCCAAGACCTGGGAGGGCAGTACTTC. The full variable domain, completed using reference TRBV14 and TRBJ2-7, is EAGVTQFPSHSVIEKGQTVTLRCDPISGHDNLYWYRRVMGKEIKFLLHFVKESKQDESGMPNNRFLAERTGGTYSTLKVQPAELEDSGVYFCASSQDLGGQYFGPGTRLTVT.

J is TRBJ2-1 and V is TRBV5-1; 11 nucleotides align to TRBD1. The ends lost 4 bases at V and 8 bases at J; junction bases unmatched: 11. Germline V lookup: CDR1 SGHRS, CDR2 YFSETQ. CDR3 length: 16 amino acids. The CDR3, as DNA: TGCGCCAGCAGCCCCGGTGGACAGGGGGCAAGGGATGAGCAGTTCTTC. Protein product: CASSPGGQGARDEQFF.

V gene TRBV7-9 combines with J gene TRBJ2-7; D remains ambiguous. The V gene lost 1 base and the J gene lost 5 bases, with 6 bases spanning the gap. The CDR3 runs 12 residues. CDR1 is SEHNR, CDR2 FQNEAQ, per germline (reference sequence). CDR3 amino acids: CASSLDAHEQYF. The CDR3 DNA sequence: TGTGCCAGCAGCTTAGACGCGCACGAGCAGTACTTC.

V gene TRBV30 combines with J gene TRBJ1-2, with 7 bases lining up with TRBD1. CDR3 length equals 15 residues. With V trimmed by 0 bases and J by 2 bases, 6 bases remained unmatched. From germline, CDR1 is GTSNPN and CDR2 SVGIG (reference sequence). The CDR3 DNA reads as TGTGCCTGGAGTGTAGGGACAGAGATAAACTATGGCTACACCTTC. It translates to CAWSVGTEINYGYTF.

This clone was picked up a small number of times. The chain combines TRBV5-4 with TRBJ1-1, with 7 bases aligning to TRBD1. CDR1 and CDR2 from the germline V gene are SGHNT and YYREEE (reference sequence). Trimming at V came to 1 base and at J to 10 bases, leaving 13 bases not matched to a gene. The CDR3 is made up of 15 amino acids. The chain's CDR3 is CASSLRQGSGTAAFF. CDR3 DNA: TGTGCCAGCAGCTTGAGGCAGGGGAGTGGGACAGCAGCTTTCTTT. The full variable domain, rest sourced from reference TRBV5-4 and TRBJ1-1, is ETGVTQSPTHLIKTRGQQVTLRCSSQSGHNTVSWYQQALGQGPQFIFQYYREEENGRGNFPPRFSGLQFPNYSSELNVNALELDDSALYLCASSLRQGSGTAAFFGQGTRLTVV.